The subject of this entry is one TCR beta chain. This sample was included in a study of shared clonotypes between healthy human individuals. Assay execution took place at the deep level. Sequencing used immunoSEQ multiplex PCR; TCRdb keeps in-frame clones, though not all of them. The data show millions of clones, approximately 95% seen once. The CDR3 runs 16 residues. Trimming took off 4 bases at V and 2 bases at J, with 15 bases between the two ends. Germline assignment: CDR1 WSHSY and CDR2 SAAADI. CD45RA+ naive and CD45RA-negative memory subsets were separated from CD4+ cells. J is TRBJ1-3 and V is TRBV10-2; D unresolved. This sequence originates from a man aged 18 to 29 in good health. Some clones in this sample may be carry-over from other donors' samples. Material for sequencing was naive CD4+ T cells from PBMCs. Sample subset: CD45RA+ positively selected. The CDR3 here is CASSGPRGRAGNTIYF. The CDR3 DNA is TGCGCCAGCAGTGGCCCCCGGGGTAGGGCTGGAAACACCATATATTTT.